This T cell receptor (beta chain) was recovered during a study of T-cell reconstitution after alpha-beta-depleted transplantation in children. Unique molecular identifiers were built into the TCRbeta library. TCRdb analysed the PCR reads with MiXCR anew, one entry per CDR3 protein. The table shows over 550,000 distinct CDR3 sequences, with 10% to 13% occurring only once. This clonotype was observed at least ten times. In germline, CDR1 is LNHDA, CDR2 SQIVND (reference sequence). V lost 7 bases, J lost 7 bases, and 8 bases stayed unmatched. This CDR3 is built from 14 residues. The chain has TRBV19 and TRBJ2-1; 9 bases fit TRBD2. Sequenced here: PBMCs from the stem cell graft donor, sampled from the stem cell graft. The sequence was obtained from a human donor who donated a stem cell graft to a child with acute myeloid leukemia. In nucleotides, the CDR3 is TGTGCCAGTATCAGGACTAGCGTCGGAAATGAGCAGTTCTTC. Protein: CASIRTSVGNEQFF.